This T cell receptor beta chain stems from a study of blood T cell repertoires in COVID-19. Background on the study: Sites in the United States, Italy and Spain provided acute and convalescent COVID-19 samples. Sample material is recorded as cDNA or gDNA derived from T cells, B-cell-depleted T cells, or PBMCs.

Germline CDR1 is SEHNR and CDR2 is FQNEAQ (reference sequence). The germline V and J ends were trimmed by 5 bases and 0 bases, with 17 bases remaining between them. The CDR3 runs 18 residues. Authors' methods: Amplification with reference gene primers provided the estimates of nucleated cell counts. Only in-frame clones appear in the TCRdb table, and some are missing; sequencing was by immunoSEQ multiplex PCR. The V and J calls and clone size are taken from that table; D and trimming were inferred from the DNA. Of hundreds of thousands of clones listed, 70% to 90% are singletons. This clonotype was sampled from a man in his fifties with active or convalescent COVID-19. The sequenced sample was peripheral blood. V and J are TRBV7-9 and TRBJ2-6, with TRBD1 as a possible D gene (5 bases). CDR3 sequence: CASSHPGQSPSGANVLTF. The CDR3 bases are TGTGCCAGCAGCCACCCTGGACAATCTCCCTCTGGGGCCAACGTCCTGACTTTC.